This T cell receptor beta chain was sequenced in a study of T-cell memory formation after mild COVID-19. Study background: Clustering of TCRs was largely donor specific.

Points from the study as a whole: Day 15 to 85 contractors were CD4/CD8 balanced; later expanders leaned CD4+. The appearance of some responding clones in pre-infection memory suggested that cross-reactive memory joined.

As to this clonotype: Its specificity is unknown.

The CDR3 sequence is 16 residues long. The ends were cut back, 0 bases at V and 1 base at J, with 11 bases in the middle. CDR1 is LGHNA and CDR2 is YNFKEQ in the germline V gene. UMIs and sample barcodes were carried by the TCR alpha and TCR beta cDNA libraries that 5'RACE produced using constant-segment primers. Using its own MiXCR run on the 5' RACE reads, TCRdb lists one record per CDR3 protein. The data contain 280,000 or so distinct CDR3 sequences, approximately 18% of them singletons. The sequencing sample was made of PBMCs or a T cell subset sorted from them (not recorded which). The chain couples TRBV4-2 to TRBJ2-3, with unresolved D. This TCR was recovered from a young man who had mild COVID-19 (a few samples of this study predate the infection). Cell type and time point are not known. CDR3 nucleotides: TGTGCCAGCAGCCAAGAGCACACGAGTGGCACAGATACGCAGTATTTT. Translated, it gives CASSQEHTSGTDTQYF.